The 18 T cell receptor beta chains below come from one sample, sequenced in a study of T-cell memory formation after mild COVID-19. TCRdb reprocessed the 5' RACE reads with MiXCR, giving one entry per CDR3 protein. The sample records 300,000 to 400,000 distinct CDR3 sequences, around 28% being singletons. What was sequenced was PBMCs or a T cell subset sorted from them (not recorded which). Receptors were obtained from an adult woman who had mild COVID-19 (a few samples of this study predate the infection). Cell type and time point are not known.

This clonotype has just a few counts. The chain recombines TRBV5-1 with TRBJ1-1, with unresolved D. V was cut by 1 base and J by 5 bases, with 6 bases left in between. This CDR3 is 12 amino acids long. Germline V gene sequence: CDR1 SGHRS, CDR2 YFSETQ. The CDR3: CASSLSETEAFF. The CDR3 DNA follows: TGCGCCAGCAGCTTGAGTGAGACTGAAGCTTTCTTT.

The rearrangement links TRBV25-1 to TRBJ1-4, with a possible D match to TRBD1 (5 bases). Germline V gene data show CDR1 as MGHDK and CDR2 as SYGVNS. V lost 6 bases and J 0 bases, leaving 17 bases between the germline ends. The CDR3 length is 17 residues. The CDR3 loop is CASSWSKDSATNEKLFF. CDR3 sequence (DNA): TGTGCCAGCAGCTGGTCAAAAGACAGTGCAACTAATGAAAAACTGTTTTTT.

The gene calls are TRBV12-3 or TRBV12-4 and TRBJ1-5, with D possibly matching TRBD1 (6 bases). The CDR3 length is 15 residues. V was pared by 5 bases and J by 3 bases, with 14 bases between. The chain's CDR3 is CASSPRTVYNQPQHF. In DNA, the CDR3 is TGTGCCAGCAGTCCGCGGACAGTGTACAATCAGCCCCAGCATTTT.

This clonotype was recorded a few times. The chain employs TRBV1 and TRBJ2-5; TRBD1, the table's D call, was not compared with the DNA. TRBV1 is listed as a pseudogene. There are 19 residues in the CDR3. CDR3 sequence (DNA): TGCACCAGCAGCCAAAGGATATGGGGGGGACACGTTGGGAGAAAGACCCAGTACTTC. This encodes CTSSQRIWGGHVGRKTQYF.

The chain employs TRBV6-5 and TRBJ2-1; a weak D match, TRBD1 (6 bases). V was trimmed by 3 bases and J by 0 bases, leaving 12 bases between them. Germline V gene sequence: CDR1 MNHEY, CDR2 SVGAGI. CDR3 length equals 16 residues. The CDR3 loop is CASSYTQQGSYNEQFF. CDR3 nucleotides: TGTGCCAGCAGTTATACCCAACAGGGCTCCTACAATGAGCAGTTCTTC.

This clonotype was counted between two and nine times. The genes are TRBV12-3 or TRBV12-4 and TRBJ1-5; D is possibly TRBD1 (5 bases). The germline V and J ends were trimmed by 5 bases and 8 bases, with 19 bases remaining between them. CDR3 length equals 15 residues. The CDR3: CASSKRGRGVEPQHF. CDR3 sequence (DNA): TGTGCCAGCAGTAAAAGGGGACGGGGAGTGGAGCCCCAGCATTTT.

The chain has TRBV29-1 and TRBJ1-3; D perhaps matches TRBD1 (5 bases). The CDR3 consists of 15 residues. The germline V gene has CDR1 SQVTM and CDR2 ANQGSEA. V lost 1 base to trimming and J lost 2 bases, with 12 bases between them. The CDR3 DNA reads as TGCAGCGTTGAAGCTGGGGCAGGGACTGGAAACACCATATATTTT. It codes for CSVEAGAGTGNTIYF.

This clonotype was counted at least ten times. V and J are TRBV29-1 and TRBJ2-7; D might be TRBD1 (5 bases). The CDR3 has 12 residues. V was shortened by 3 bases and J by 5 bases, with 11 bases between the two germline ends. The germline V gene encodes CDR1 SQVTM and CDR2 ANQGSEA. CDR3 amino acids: CSVDDRGDEQYF. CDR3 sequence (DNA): TGCAGCGTTGATGATAGGGGCGACGAGCAGTACTTC.

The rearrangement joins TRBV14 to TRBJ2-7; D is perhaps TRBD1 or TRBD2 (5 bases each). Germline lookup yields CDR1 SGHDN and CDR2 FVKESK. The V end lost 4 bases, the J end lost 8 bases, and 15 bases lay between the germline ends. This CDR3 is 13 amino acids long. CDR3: CASSPRLGGQQYF. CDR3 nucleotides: TGTGCCAGCAGCCCCCGTCTTGGGGGACAGCAGTACTTC.

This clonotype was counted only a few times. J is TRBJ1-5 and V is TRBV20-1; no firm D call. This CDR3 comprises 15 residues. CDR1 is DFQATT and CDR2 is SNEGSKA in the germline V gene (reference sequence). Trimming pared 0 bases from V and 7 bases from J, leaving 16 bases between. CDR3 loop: CSARDLRSGRQPQHF. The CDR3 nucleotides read TGCAGTGCTAGAGATTTAAGGTCCGGGAGACAGCCCCAGCATTTT.

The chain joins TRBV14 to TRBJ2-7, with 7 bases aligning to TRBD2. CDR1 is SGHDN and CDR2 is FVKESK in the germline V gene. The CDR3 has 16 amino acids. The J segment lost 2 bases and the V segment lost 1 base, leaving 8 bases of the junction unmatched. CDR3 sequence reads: CASSQGGGTGAYEQYF. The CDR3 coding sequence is TGTGCCAGCAGCCAAGGGGGAGGGACGGGAGCCTACGAGCAGTACTTC. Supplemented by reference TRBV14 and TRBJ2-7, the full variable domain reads EAGVTQFPSHSVIEKGQTVTLRCDPISGHDNLYWYRRVMGKEIKFLLHFVKESKQDESGMPNNRFLAERTGGTYSTLKVQPAELEDSGVYFCASSQGGGTGAYEQYFGPGTRLTVT.

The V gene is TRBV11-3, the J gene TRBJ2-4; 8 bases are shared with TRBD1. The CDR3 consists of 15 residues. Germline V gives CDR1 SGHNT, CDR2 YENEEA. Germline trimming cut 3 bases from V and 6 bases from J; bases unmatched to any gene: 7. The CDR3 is CASSLSLDRGNIQYF. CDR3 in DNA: TGTGCCAGCAGCTTGTCCCTCGACAGGGGAAACATTCAGTACTTC. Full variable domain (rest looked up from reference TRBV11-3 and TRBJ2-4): EAGVVQSPRYKIIEKKQPVAFWCNPISGHNTLYWYLQNLGQGPELLIRYENEEAVDDSQLPKDRFSAERLKGVDSTLKIQPAELGDSAVYLCASSLSLDRGNIQYFGAGTRLSVL.

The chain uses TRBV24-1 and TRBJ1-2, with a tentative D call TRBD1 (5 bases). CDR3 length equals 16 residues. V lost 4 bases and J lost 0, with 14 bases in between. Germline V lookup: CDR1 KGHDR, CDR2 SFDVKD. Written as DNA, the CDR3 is TGTGCCACCAGTGACCCCTCCGGGACGGCTAACTATGGCTACACCTTC. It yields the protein CATSDPSGTANYGYTF.

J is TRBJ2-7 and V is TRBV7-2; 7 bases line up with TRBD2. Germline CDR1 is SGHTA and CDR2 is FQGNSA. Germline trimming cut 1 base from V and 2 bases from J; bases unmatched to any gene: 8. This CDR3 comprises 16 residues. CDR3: CASSLVLQRGAYEQYF. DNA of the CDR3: TGTGCCAGCAGCTTAGTACTACAGCGGGGCGCCTACGAGCAGTACTTC.

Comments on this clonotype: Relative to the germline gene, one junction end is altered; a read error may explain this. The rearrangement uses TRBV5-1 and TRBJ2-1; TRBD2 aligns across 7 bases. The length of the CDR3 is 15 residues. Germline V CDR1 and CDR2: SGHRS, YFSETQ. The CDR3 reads CDSSSRPAGDNEQFF. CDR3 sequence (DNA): TGCGACAGCAGTTCGAGGCCGGCGGGGGACAATGAGCAGTTCTTC.

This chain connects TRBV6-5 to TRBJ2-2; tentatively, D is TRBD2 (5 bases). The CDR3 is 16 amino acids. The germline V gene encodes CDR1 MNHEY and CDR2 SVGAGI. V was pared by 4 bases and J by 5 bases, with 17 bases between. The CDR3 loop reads CASSFPHRGRTGELFF. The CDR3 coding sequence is TGTGCCAGCAGTTTCCCCCACCGCGGGCGGACCGGGGAGCTGTTTTTT.

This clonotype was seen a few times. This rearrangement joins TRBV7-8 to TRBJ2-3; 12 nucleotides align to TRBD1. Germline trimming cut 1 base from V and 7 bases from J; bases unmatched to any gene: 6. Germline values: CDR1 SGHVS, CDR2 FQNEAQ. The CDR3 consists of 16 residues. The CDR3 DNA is TGTGCCAGCAGCTTAGTAGCGGGACAGGGGGCATATACGCAGTATTTT. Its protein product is CASSLVAGQGAYTQYF.

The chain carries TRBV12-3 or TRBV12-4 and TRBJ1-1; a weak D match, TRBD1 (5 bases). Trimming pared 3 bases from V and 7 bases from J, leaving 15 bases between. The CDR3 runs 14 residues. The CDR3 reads CASSFEVRGVEAFF. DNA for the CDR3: TGTGCCAGCAGTTTCGAGGTTCGGGGGGTTGAAGCTTTCTTT.